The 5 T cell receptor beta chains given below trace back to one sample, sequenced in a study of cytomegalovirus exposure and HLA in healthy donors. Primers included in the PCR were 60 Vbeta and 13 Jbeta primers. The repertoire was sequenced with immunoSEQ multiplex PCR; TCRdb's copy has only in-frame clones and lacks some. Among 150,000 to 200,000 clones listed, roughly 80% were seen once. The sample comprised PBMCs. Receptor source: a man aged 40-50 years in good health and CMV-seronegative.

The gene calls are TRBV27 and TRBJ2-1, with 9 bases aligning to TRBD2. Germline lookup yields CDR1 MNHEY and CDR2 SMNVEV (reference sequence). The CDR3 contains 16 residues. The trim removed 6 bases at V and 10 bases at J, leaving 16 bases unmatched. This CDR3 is CASSFIRAGGPGEQFF. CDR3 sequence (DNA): TGTGCCAGCAGCTTTATAAGGGCGGGGGGGCCGGGGGAGCAGTTCTTC.

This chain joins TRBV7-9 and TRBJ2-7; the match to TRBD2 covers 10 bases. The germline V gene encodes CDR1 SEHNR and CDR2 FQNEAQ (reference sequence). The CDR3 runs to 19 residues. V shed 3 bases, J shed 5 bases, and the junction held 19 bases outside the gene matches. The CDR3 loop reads CASSFSSSGGPLGSHEQYF. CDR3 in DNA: TGTGCCAGCAGCTTTTCTTCTAGCGGGGGCCCCCTAGGAAGCCACGAGCAGTACTTC.

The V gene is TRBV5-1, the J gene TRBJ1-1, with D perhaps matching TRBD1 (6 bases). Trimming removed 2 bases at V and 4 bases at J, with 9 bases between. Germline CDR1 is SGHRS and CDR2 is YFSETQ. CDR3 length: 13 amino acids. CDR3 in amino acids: CASSFRGGTEAFF. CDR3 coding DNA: TGCGCCAGCAGCTTTAGGGGGGGCACTGAAGCTTTCTTT.

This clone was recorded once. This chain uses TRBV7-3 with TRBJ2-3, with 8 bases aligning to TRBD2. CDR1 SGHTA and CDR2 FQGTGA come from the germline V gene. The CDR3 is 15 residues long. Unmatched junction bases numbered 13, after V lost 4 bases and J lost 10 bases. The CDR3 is CASSSTSGRGASQYF. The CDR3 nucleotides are TGTGCCAGCAGCTCCACAAGTGGGCGGGGGGCCTCGCAGTATTTT.

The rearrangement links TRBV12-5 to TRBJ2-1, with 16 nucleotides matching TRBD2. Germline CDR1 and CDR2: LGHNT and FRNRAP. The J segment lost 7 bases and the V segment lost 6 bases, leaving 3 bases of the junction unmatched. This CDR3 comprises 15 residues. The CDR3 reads CASGLGLAGGNEQFF. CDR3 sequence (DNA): TGTGCTAGTGGCCTGGGACTAGCGGGAGGGAATGAGCAGTTCTTC.